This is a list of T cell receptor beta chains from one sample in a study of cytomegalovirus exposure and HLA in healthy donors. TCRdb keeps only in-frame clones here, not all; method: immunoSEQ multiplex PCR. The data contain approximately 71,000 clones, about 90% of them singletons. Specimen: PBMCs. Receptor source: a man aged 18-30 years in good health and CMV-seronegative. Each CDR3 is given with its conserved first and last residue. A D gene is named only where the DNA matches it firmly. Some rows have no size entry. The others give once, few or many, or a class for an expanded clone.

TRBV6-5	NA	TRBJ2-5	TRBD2	TGTGCCAGCAGGACTAGCGGGAAAGAGACCCAGTACTTC	CASRTSGKETQYF
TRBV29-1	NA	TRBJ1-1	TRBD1	TGCAGCGTGGCCCCAGGGGGCACTGAAGCTTTCTTT	CSVAPGGTEAFF
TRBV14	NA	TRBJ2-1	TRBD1	TGTGCCAGCAGCTTGAGACAGGGGGGAGGCAATGAGCAGTTCTTC	CASSLRQGGGNEQFF
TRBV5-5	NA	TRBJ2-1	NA	TGTGCCAGCAGCCCCCTGGGGCAGCCAAGGGGTGAGCAGTTCTTC	CASSPLGQPRGEQFF
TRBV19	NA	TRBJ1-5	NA	TGTGCCAGTACCCCTCTGGGGGGGCGTCGGGCTCAGCCCCAGCATTTT	CASTPLGGRRAQPQHF
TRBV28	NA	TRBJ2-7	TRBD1	TGTGCCAGCAGTCCATCGACAGGGGGCATCTACGAGCAGTACTTC	CASSPSTGGIYEQYF
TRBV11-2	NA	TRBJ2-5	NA	TGTGCCAGCAGCTTAGTGGTCGGGGAGACCCAGTACTTC	CASSLVVGETQYF
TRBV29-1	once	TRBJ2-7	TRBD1	TGCAGCGTTGAAGATCCCGGACAGGAGAGCTACGAGCAGTACTTC	CSVEDPGQESYEQYF
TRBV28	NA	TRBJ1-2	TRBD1	TGTGCCAGCAGCCCGGGACAGGCGAAGAACTATGGCTACACCTTC	CASSPGQAKNYGYTF
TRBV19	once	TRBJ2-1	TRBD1	TGTGCCAGTCAACACATCGGGACAGGTACGAATGAGCAGTTCTTC	CASQHIGTGTNEQFF
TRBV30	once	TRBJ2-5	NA	TGTGCCTGGAGTGAAAACAGGCAAGAGACCCAGTACTTC	CAWSENRQETQYF
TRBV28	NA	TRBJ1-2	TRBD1	TGTGCCAGCAGTTATGCGGGGAACAGGGGTGATAAGGGGGACTATGGCTACACCTTC	CASSYAGNRGDKGDYGYTF
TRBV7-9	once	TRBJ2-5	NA	TGTGCCAGCAGCATCGGAAGAGGGTTCCGGGACCAGTACTTC	CASSIGRGFRDQYF
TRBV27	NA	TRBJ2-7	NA	TGTGCCAGCAGTTTGCTTGCTGGGAAAGGGGTCAACGAGCAGTACTTC	CASSLLAGKGVNEQYF
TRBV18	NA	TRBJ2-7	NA	TGTGCCAGCTCAGAACGGGTGGTCGGCTACGAGCAGTACTTC	CASSERVVGYEQYF
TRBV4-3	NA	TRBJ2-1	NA	TGCGCCAGCAGCCAAGATTATCAGTTCCACAATGAGCAGTTCTTC	CASSQDYQFHNEQFF
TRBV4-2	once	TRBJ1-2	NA	TGTGCCAGCAGCCAAGAGTTCTTCTATGGCTACACCTTC	CASSQEFFYGYTF
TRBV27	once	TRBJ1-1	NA	TGTGCCAGCAGTTTAAGAGAATATTTCACTGAAGCTTTCTTT	CASSLREYFTEAFF
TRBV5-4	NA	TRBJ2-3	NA	TGTGCCAGCAGCTTGATCGCCAGGGATACGCAGTATTTT	CASSLIARDTQYF
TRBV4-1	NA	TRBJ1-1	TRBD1	TGCGCCAGCAGCCGTCTAGGACAGGGACTCTCGAACACTGAAGCTTTCTTT	CASSRLGQGLSNTEAFF
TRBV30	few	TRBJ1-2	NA	TGTGCCTGGAGTTACTACTATGGCTACACCTTC	CAWSYYYGYTF
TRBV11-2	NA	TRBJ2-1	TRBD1	TGTGCCAGCAGCCTGATAGGGGGCGCATCATACAATGAGCAGTTCTTC	CASSLIGGASYNEQFF
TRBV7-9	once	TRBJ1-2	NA	TGTGCCAGCAGCTCCTACGCGGGGGTACAGGGCTACACCTTC	CASSSYAGVQGYTF
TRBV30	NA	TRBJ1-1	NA	TGTGCCTCTCCGGGATCCAAGAACACTGAAGCTTTCTTT	CASPGSKNTEAFF
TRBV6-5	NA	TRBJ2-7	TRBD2	TGTGCCAGCAGTTACAGACTAGCGGGAGGCGAGCAGTACTTC	CASSYRLAGGEQYF
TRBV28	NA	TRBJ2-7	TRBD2	TGTGCCAGCAGTTTATCGTGGGAGGGCGGGTACGAGCAGTACTTC	CASSLSWEGGYEQYF
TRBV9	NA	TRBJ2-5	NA	TGTGCCAGCAACCCCTCTTTTGGGGCCGAGACCCAGTACTTC	CASNPSFGAETQYF
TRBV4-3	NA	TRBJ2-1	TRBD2	TGCGCCAGCAGCACACCCGGGACTAGCGGGAAGAGTGAGCAGTTCTTC	CASSTPGTSGKSEQFF
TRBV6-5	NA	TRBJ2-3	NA	TGTGCCAGCAGCCCGGGACTTAACACAGATACGCAGTATTTT	CASSPGLNTDTQYF
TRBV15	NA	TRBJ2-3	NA	TGTGCCACCAGCAGGAATACACCCCTGAGCACAGATACGCAGTATTTT	CATSRNTPLSTDTQYF
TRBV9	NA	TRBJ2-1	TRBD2	TGTGCCAGCAGCGGGGGAGGGCGGGAGGGCCCCAATGAGCAGTTCTTC	CASSGGGREGPNEQFF
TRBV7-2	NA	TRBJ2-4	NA	TGTGCCAGCAGCTCCGGGAACTCAAAAAACATTCAGTACTTC	CASSSGNSKNIQYF
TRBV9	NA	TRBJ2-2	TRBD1	TGTGCCAGCAGAGCAGGGACAGGGGGTTTGGGGGAGCTGTTTTTT	CASRAGTGGLGELFF
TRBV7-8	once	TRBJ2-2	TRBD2	TGTGCCAGCAGCCGGACTAGCGGGAGGATTAACACCGGGGAGCTGTTTTTT	CASSRTSGRINTGELFF
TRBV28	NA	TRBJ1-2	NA	TGTGCCAGCAGCGGCGGTTTTACTGTCTATGGCTACACCTTC	CASSGGFTVYGYTF
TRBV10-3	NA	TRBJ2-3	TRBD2	TGTGCCATCCGACGACTAGCGGGAGGGCAAGGAGATACGCAGTATTTT	CAIRRLAGGQGDTQYF
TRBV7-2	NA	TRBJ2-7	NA	TGTGCCAGCAGGCAGGCTCCTTACGAGCAGTACTTC	CASRQAPYEQYF
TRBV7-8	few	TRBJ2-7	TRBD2	TGTGCCAGCAGCTTAGCTAGCGGGCCGAGCTACGAGCAGTACTTC	CASSLASGPSYEQYF
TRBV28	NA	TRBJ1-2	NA	TGTGCCAGCAGTTTATCTCCAGACAGATTGGGTGGCTACACCTTC	CASSLSPDRLGGYTF
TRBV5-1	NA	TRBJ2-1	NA	TGCGCCAGCAGCTTGTCGATAAACTACCCTTCCTACAATGAGCAGTTCTTC	CASSLSINYPSYNEQFF
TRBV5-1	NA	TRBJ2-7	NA	TGCGCCAGCAGCTCGGGAGGGGGCGGACTCTACGAGCAGTACTTC	CASSSGGGGLYEQYF
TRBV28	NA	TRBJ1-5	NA	TGTGCCAGCAGTTTATGGACTACGAAGGTTCGTCAGCCCCAGCATTTT	CASSLWTTKVRQPQHF
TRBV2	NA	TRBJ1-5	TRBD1	TGTGCCAGCAGTGAAATGGGGACAGTTAAACCTCAGCCCCAGCATTTT	CASSEMGTVKPQPQHF
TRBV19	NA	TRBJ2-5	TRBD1	TGTGCCAGTAGTAGGCCAGGGGGCTTAGAGACCCAGTACTTC	CASSRPGGLETQYF
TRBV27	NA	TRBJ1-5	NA	TGTGCCAGCAGAAACACTGGGCCGTACCAGCCCCAGCATTTT	CASRNTGPYQPQHF
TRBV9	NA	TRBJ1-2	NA	TGTGCCAGCAGCCCCACCCTTGAGCGGATTCCAATCGTAGGCTACACCTTC	CASSPTLERIPIVGYTF
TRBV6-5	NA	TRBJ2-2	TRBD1	TGTGCCAGCAGTCCGGGACAGGGGGCCGGGGAGCTGTTTTTT	CASSPGQGAGELFF
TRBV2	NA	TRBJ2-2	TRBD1	TGTGCCAGCAGAGGCCCGGGACAGGTCAACACCGGGGAGCTGTTTTTT	CASRGPGQVNTGELFF
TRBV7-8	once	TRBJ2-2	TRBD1	TGTGCCAGCAGCACGGGGACAGGGGGCAACACCGGGGAGCTGTTTTTT	CASSTGTGGNTGELFF